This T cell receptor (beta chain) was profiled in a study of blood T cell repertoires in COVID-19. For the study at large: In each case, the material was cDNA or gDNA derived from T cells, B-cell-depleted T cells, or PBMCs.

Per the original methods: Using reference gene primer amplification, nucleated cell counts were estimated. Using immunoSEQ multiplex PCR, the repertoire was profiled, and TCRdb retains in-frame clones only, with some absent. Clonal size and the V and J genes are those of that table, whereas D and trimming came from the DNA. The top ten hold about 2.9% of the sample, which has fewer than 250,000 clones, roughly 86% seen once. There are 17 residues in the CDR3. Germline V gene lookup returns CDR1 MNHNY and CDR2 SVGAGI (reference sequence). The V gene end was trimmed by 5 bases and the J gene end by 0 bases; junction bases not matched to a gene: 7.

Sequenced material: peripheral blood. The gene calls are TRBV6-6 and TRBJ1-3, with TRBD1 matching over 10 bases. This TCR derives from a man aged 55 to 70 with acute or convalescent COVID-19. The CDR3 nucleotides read TGTGCCAGCAGTCGCCGGGACAGGGGCAACTCTGGAAACACCATATATTTT. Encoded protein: CASSRRDRGNSGNTIYF.